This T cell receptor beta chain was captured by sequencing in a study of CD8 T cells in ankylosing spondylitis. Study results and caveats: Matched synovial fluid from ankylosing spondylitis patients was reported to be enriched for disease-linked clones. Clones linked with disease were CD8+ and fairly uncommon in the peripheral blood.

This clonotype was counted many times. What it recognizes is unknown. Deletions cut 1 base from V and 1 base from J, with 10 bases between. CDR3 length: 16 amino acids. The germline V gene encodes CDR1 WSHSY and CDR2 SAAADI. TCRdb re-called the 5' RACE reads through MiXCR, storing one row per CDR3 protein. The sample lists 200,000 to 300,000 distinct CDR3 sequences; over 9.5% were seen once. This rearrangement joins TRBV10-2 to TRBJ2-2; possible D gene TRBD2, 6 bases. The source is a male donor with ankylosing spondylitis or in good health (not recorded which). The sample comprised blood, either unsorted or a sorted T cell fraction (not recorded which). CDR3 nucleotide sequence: TGCGCCAGCAGTGAGTTGGGAGGACTGAACACCGGGGAGCTGTTTTTT. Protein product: CASSELGGLNTGELFF.